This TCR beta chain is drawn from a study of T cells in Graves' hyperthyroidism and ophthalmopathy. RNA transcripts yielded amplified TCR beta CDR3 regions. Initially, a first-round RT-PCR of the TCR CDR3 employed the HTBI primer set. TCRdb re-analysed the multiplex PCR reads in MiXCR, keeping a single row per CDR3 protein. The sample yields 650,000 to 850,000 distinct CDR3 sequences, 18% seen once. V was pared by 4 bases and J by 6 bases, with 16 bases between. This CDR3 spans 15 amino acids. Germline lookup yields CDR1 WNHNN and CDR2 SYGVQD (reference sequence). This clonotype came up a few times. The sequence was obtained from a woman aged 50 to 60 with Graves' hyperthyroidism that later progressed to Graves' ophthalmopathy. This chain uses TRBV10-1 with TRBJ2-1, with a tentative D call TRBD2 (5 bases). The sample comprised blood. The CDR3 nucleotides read TGCGCCAGCAGTGTGACGGACTTAAAGGGCAATGAGCAGTTCTTC. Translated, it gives CASSVTDLKGNEQFF.